This TCR beta chain appears in the sequencing data of a study of early T cells in non-severe SARS-CoV-2 infection. TCRdb re-derived calls from the 5' RACE reads in MiXCR, one entry per CDR3 protein. The sample lists tens of thousands of distinct CDR3 sequences; about 9% were seen once. In germline, CDR1 is MNHEY, CDR2 SVGAGI. The CDR3 has 14 residues. The V gene lost 4 bases and the J gene lost 4 bases, with 11 bases spanning the gap. Only a few counts were recorded for this clonotype. The chain combines TRBV6-5 with TRBJ2-1, with D perhaps TRBD1 (6 bases). This material consisted of whole blood, taken at baseline. This sequence was found in an adult who was a healthcare worker with PCR-confirmed SARS-CoV-2 infection or an uninfected control (not recorded which). For the CDR3, the DNA is TGTGCCAGCAGTTTCGGCAGGGGATACAATGAGCAGTTCTTC. This codes for CASSFGRGYNEQFF.